The 3 T cell receptor beta chains below were found in one sample sequenced in a study of T cell responses to AZD1222 COVID-19 vaccine. Libraries were prepared by immunoSEQ multiplex PCR; TCRdb keeps only in-frame clonotypes and omits some of them. The sample lists around 180,000 clones; about nine tenths were seen once. The source material was peripheral blood, sampled on day 0 of AZD1222 vaccination. The receptors derive from an adult in good health.

The chain employs TRBV7-9 and TRBJ2-1, with D perhaps matching TRBD1 (5 bases). Germline CDR1 and CDR2: SEHNR and FQNEAQ (reference sequence). The CDR3 totals 16 residues. The V gene lost 4 bases and the J gene lost 2 bases, with 15 bases spanning the gap. The CDR3 reads CASSSSTRVAYNEQFF. In DNA, the CDR3 is TGTGCCAGCAGCTCCTCGACCAGGGTCGCCTACAATGAGCAGTTCTTC.

This chain links TRBV6-5 with TRBJ1-2, with D perhaps matching TRBD1 (5 bases). Trimming stripped 6 bases from V and 0 bases from J, with 8 bases between. The germline V gene encodes CDR1 MNHEY and CDR2 SVGAGI. CDR3 length equals 13 residues. The CDR3 DNA follows: TGTGCCAGCAGGGGGGTTACTAACTATGGCTACACCTTC. It specifies CASRGVTNYGYTF.

The V call is TRBV9, the J call TRBJ2-7, with D possibly called TRBD1 or TRBD2 (5 bases each). Germline V lookup: CDR1 SGDLS, CDR2 YYNGEE. Trimming pared 3 bases from V and 5 bases from J, leaving 15 bases between. The CDR3 loop spans 14 amino acids. CDR3 residues: CASSASGGDHEQYF. The CDR3 coding sequence is TGTGCCAGCAGCGCCAGTGGGGGAGACCACGAGCAGTACTTC.